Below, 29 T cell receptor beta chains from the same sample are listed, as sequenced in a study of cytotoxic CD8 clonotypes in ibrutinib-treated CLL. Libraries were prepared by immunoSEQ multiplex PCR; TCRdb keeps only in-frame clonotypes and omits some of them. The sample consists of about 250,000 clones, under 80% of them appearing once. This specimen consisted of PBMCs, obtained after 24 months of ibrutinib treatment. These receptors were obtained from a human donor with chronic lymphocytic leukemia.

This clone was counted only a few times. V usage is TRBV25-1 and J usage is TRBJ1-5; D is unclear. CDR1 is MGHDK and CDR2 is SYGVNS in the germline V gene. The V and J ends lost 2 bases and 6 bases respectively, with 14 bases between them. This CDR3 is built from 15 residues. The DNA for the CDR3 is TGTGCCAGCAGTGAACACACCCTGGGTTGTCAGCCCCAGCATTTT. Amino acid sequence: CASSEHTLGCQPQHF.

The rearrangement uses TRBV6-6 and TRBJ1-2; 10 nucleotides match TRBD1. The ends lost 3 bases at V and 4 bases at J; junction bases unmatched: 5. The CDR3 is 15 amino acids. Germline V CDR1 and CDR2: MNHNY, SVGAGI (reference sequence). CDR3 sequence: CASSYEGQGTYGYTF. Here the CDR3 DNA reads TGTGCCAGCAGTTATGAGGGACAGGGGACCTATGGCTACACCTTC.

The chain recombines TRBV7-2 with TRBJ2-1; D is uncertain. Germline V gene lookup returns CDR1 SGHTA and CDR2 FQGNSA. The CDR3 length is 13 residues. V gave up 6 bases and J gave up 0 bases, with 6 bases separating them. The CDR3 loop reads CASRSSSYNEQFF. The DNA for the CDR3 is TGTGCCAGCAGGAGTAGCTCCTACAATGAGCAGTTCTTC.

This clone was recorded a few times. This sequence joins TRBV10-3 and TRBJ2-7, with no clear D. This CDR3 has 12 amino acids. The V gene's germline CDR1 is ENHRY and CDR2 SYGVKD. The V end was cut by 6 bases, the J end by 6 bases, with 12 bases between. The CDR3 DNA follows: TGTGCCATCAGGGGCCCAGGAATCGAGCAGTACTTC. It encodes CAIRGPGIEQYF.

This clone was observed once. DNA of the CDR3: TGTGCCAGCAGTGAAAACGGACAGTCCTATGGCTACACCTTC. Its translation is CASSENGQSYGYTF. This sequence joins TRBV2 and TRBJ1-2; TRBD1 is a possible D gene (6 bases). Trimming took 2 bases from V and 4 from J, leaving 11 bases between them. The germline CDR1 and CDR2 sequences are SNHLY and FYNNEI. The CDR3 length is 14 residues.

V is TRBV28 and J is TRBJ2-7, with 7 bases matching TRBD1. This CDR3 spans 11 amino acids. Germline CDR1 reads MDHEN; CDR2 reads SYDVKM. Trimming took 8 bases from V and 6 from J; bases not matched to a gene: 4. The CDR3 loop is CASGDRAEQYF. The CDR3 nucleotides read TGTGCCAGCGGCGACAGGGCCGAGCAGTACTTC.

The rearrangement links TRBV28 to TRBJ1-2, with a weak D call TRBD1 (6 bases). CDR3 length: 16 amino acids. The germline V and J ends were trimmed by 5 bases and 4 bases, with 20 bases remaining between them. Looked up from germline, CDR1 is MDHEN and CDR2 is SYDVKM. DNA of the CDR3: TGTGCCAGCAGTCCGCCCCGGGACAAACTCTTCTATGGCTACACCTTC. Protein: CASSPPRDKLFYGYTF.

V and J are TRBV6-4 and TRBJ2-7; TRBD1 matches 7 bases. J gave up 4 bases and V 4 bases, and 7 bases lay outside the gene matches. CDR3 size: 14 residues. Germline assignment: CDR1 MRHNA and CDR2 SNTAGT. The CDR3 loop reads CASSAQRDSYEQYF. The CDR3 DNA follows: TGTGCCAGCAGTGCCCAAAGGGACAGTTACGAGCAGTACTTC.

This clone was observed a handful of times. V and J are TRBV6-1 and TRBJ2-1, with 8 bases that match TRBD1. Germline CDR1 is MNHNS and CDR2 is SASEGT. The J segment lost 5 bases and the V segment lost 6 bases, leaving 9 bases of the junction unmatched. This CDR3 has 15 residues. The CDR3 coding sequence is TGTGCCAGCAGGATCCTGGGACAGGTGCACAATGAGCAGTTCTTC. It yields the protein CASRILGQVHNEQFF.

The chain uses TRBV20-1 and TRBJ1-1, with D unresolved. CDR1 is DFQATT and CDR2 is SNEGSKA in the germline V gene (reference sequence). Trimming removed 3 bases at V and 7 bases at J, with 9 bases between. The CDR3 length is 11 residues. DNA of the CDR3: TGCAGTGCTAGTAGTACGGTTGAAGCTTTCTTT. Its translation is CSASSTVEAFF.

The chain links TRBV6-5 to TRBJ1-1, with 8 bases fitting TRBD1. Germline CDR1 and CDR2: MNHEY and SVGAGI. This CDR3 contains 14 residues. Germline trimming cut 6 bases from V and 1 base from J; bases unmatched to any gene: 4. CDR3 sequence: CASRAGGGNTEAFF. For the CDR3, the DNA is TGTGCCAGCAGGGCAGGGGGCGGGAACACTGAAGCTTTCTTT.

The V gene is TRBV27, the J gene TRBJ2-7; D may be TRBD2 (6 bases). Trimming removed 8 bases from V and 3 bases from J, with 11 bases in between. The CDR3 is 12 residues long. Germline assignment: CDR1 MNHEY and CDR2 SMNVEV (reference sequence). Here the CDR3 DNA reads TGTGCCAGCGGGGGGAACGGCTACGAGCAGTACTTC. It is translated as CASGGNGYEQYF.

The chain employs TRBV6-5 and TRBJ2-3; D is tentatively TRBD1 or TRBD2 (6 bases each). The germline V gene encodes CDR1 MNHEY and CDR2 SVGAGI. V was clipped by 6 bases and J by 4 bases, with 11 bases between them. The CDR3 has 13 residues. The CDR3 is CASRGGFSDTQYF. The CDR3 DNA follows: TGTGCCAGCAGGGGGGGCTTTTCAGATACGCAGTATTTT.

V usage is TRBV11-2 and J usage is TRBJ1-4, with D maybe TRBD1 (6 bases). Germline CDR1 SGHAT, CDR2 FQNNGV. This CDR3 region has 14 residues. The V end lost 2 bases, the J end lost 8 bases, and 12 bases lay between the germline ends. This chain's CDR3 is CASSLTGTFEKLFF. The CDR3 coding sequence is TGTGCCAGCAGCTTAACAGGGACTTTCGAAAAACTGTTTTTT.

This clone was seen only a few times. The CDR3 DNA reads TGTGCCAGCAGTCGACAGGATAACTATGGCTACACCTTC. Translation: CASSRQDNYGYTF. This chain joins TRBV6-5 and TRBJ1-2; weak D call: TRBD1 (6 bases). The CDR3 extends over 13 amino acids. Trimming took off 5 bases at V and 1 base at J, with 8 bases between the two ends. Germline V gene lookup returns CDR1 MNHEY and CDR2 SVGAGI.

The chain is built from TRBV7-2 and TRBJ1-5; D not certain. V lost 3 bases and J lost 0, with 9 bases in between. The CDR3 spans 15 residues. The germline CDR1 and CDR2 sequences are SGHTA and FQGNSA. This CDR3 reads CASSFGGYSNQPQHF. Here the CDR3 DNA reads TGTGCCAGCAGCTTTGGTGGTTATAGCAATCAGCCCCAGCATTTT. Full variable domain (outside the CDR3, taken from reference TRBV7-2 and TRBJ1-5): GAGVSQSPSNKVTEKGKDVELRCDPISGHTALYWYRQSLGQGLEFLIYFQGNSAPDKSGLPSDRFSAERTGGSVSTLTIQRTQQEDSAVYLCASSFGGYSNQPQHFGDGTRLSIL.

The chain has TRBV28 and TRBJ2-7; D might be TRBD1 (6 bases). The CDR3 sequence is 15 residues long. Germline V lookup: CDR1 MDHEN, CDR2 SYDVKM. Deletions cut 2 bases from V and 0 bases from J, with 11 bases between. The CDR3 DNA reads TGTGCCAGCAGTTTACAGGGGAAAAGCTCCTACGAGCAGTACTTC. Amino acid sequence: CASSLQGKSSYEQYF.

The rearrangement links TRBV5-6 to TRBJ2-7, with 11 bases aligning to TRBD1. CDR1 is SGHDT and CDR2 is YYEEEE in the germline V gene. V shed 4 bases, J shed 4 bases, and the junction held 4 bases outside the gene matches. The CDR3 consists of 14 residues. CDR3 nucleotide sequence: TGTGCCAGCAGCGGGACAGGGGGGTCTTACGAGCAGTACTTC. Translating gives CASSGTGGSYEQYF.

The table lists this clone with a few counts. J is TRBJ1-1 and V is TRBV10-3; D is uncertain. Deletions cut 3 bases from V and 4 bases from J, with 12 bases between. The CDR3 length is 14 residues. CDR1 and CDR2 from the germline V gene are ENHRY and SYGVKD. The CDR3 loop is CAISDPFKTTEAFF. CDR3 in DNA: TGTGCCATCAGTGATCCTTTTAAGACCACTGAAGCTTTCTTT.

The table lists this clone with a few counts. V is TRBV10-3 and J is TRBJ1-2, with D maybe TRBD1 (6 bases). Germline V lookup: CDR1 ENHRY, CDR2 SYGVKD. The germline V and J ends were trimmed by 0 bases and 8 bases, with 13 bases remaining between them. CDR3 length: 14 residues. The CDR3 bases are TGTGCCATCAGTGAGTCTCGGGGGGCCGACGGCTACACCTTC. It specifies CAISESRGADGYTF.

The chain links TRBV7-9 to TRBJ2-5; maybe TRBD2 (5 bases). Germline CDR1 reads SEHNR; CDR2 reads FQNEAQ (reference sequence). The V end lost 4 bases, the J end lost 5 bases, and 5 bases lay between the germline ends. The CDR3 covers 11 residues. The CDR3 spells CASSSGETQYF. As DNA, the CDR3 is TGTGCCAGCAGCTCGGGGGAGACCCAGTACTTC.

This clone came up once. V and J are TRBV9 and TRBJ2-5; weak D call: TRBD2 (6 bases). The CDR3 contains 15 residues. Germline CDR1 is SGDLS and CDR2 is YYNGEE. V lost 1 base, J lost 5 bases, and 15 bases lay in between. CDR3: CASSVWAEGGETQYF. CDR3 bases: TGTGCCAGCAGCGTATGGGCGGAGGGCGGGGAGACCCAGTACTTC. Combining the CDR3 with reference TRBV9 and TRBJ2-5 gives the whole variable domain DSGVTQTPKHLITATGQRVTLRCSPRSGDLSVYWYQQSLDQGLQFLIQYYNGEERAKGNILERFSAQQFPDLHSELNLSSLELGDSALYFCASSVWAEGGETQYFGPGTRLLVL.

CDR3 region: CASNRDNSYEQYF. The DNA for the CDR3 is TGTGCCAGCAACCGGGACAACTCCTACGAGCAGTACTTC. V and J are TRBV9 and TRBJ2-7; TRBD1 might be the D (6 bases). The germline CDR1 and CDR2 sequences are SGDLS and YYNGEE. The CDR3 length is 13 residues. V gave up 6 bases and J gave up 0 bases, with 10 bases separating them.

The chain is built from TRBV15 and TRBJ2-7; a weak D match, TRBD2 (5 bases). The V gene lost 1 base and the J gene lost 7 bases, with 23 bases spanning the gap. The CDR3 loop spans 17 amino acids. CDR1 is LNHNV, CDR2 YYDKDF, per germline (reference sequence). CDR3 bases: TGTGCCACCAGCAGAGGGACGGAGGTTTGGAATAGTCTTGAGCAGTACTTC. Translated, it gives CATSRGTEVWNSLEQYF. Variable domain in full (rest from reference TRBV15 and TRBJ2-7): DAMVIQNPRYQVTQFGKPVTLSCSQTLNHNVMYWYQQKSSQAPKLLFHYYDKDFNNEADTPDNFQSRRPNTSFCFLDIRSPGLGDTAMYLCATSRGTEVWNSLEQYFGPGTRLTVT.

CDR3 nucleotide sequence: TGTGCCAGCAGTTACCAGCGACCGGGAACTAATGAAAAACTGTTTTTT. It specifies CASSYQRPGTNEKLFF. This chain connects TRBV6-6 to TRBJ1-4; D not certain. The V gene's germline CDR1 is MNHNY and CDR2 SVGAGI (reference sequence). The CDR3 totals 16 residues. Trimming removed 2 bases from V and 1 base from J, with 11 bases in between.

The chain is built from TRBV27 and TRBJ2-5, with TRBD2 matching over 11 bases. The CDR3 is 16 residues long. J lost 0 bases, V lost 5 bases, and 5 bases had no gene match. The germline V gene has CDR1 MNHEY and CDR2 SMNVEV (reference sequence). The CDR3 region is CASSPRLAGYQETQYF. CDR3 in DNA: TGTGCCAGCAGTCCGAGACTAGCGGGGTACCAAGAGACCCAGTACTTC.

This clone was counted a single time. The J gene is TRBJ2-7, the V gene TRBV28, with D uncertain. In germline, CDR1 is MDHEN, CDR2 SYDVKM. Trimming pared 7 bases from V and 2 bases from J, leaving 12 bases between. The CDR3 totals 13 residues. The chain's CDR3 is CASTGVETYEQYF. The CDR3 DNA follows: TGTGCCAGCACTGGTGTGGAGACCTACGAGCAGTACTTC.

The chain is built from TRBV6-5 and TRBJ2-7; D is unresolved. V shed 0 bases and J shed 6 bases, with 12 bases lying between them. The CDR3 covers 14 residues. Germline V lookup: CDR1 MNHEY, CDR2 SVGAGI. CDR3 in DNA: TGTGCCAGCAGTTACTCGTCAGCCGTCGGCGAGCAGTACTTC. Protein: CASSYSSAVGEQYF.

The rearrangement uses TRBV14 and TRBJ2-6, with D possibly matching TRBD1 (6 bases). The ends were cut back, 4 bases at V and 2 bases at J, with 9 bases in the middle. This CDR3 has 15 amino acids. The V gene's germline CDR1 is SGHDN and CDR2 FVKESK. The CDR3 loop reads CASSRTGTGANVLTF. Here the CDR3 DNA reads TGTGCCAGCAGCCGAACAGGGACTGGGGCCAACGTCCTGACTTTC.